This TCR beta chain was sequenced during a study of identical twins. V dropped 4 bases and J dropped 7 bases, with 16 bases sitting between them. Germline V gene lookup returns CDR1 SSHAT and CDR2 FNYEAQ (reference sequence). The CDR3 runs 14 residues. MiXCR, run by TCRdb on the 5' RACE reads, gives a single entry per CDR3 protein. In the table there are about 470,000 distinct CDR3 sequences, roughly 24% of which are singletons. Another study also made use of these data, one on T cells expressing NK-cell markers.

The gene calls are TRBV7-7 and TRBJ2-5; D remains unclear. The source of this sequence is a woman under 30 in good health. The source material was CD4+ T cells sorted from blood. The CDR3 region has the DNA TGTGCCAGCAGCTATCCCGCCGGACCGGGGACCCAGTACTTC. It is translated as CASSYPAGPGTQYF. Full variable domain (rest looked up from reference TRBV7-7 and TRBJ2-5): GAGVSQSPRYKVTKRGQDVTLRCDPISSHATLYWYQQALGQGPEFLTYFNYEAQPDKSGLPSDRFSAERPEGSISTLTIQRTEQRDSAMYRCASSYPAGPGTQYFGPGTRLLVL.